The 17 T cell receptor beta chains in this list originate from one sample, sequenced in a study of blood T cell repertoires in COVID-19. The assay was immunoSEQ multiplex PCR, and TCRdb's table has in-frame clones only and misses some. Of 130,000 to 150,000 clones listed, 82% were seen once; the top ten hold 13% to 15%. Sequencing was done on a sample of peripheral blood. The receptors stem from a human donor with acute or convalescent COVID-19. The donor label of this sample is uncertain.

This chain uses TRBV19 with TRBJ1-2; 9 bases are shared with TRBD1. The CDR3 extends over 15 amino acids. CDR1 and CDR2 (germline): LNHDA, SQIVND (reference sequence). The V gene end was trimmed by 5 bases and the J gene end by 3 bases; junction bases not matched to a gene: 7. This CDR3 is CASSDTGGADYGYTF. CDR3 sequence (DNA): TGTGCCAGTAGTGATACAGGGGGCGCGGACTATGGCTACACCTTC.

The genes are TRBV30 and TRBJ2-1; 7 bases are a match to TRBD1. Germline trimming cut 1 base from V and 7 bases from J; bases unmatched to any gene: 4. The CDR3 is 13 amino acids. The germline CDR1 and CDR2 sequences are GTSNPN and SVGIG (reference sequence). DNA for the CDR3: TGTGCCTGGAGTGAGACAGGGCTTAATGAGCAGTTCTTC. It yields the protein CAWSETGLNEQFF. The full variable domain, rest sourced from reference TRBV30 and TRBJ2-1, is SQTIHQWPATLVQPVGSPLSLECTVEGTSNPNLYWYRQAAGRGLQLLFYSVGIGQISSEVPQNLSASRPQDRQFILSSKKLLLSDSGFYLCAWSETGLNEQFFGPGTRLTVL.

This chain connects TRBV14 to TRBJ2-2; a possible D gene is TRBD1 (5 bases). This CDR3 comprises 18 residues. Germline values: CDR1 SGHDN, CDR2 FVKESK. Trimming took 0 bases from V and 3 from J, leaving 17 bases between them. CDR3 bases: TGTGCCAGCAGCCAAGATCGCCCTCGTGGGGCGGACACCGGGGAGCTGTTTTTT. This sequence encodes CASSQDRPRGADTGELFF.

The chain carries TRBV3-1 (or the pseudogene TRBV3-2) and TRBJ1-2; D is perhaps TRBD1 (6 bases). The CDR3 sequence is 12 residues long. The V gene's germline CDR1 is LGHDT and CDR2 YNNKEL (reference sequence). The V end was cut by 8 bases, the J end by 0 bases, with 7 bases between. The CDR3 DNA reads as TGTGCCAGCTACAGGGCTAACTATGGCTACACCTTC. Protein sequence: CASYRANYGYTF.

This clone was seen once. The genes are TRBV5-1 and TRBJ1-3, with D tentatively TRBD1 (6 bases). Trimming shortened V by 4 bases and J by 0 bases, and 14 bases separated the two germline ends. The CDR3 runs 16 residues. Per germline, CDR1 SGHRS and CDR2 YFSETQ. CDR3 amino acids: CASSNLGTNSGNTIYF. Here the CDR3 DNA reads TGCGCCAGCAGCAATCTCGGGACAAACTCTGGAAACACCATATATTTT.

The DNA of the CDR3 is TGCGCCAGCAGTGACCCGTACAGGGCCCCTAACTATGGCTACACCTTC. Encoded protein: CASSDPYRAPNYGYTF. V is TRBV10-2 and J is TRBJ1-2; a possible D gene is TRBD1 (6 bases). Germline lookup yields CDR1 WSHSY and CDR2 SAAADI. The V gene lost 3 bases and the J gene lost 0 bases, with 14 bases spanning the gap. The CDR3 sequence is 16 residues long.

The V gene is TRBV10-1, the J gene TRBJ2-2, with a weak D call TRBD2 (5 bases). This CDR3 has 15 residues. V was trimmed by 6 bases and J by 7 bases, leaving 18 bases between them. Germline loops: CDR1 WNHNN, CDR2 SYGVQD (reference sequence). The CDR3 here is CASSPLDSADGELFF. Here the CDR3 DNA reads TGCGCCAGCAGCCCCCTGGATAGCGCTGACGGGGAGCTGTTTTTT.

The chain employs TRBV4-2 and TRBJ2-2; 7 bases are shared with TRBD1. Germline V lookup: CDR1 LGHNA, CDR2 YNFKEQ. CDR3 length: 18 residues. The V segment lost 1 base and the J segment 0 bases; nucleotides outside the gene matches: 8. Here the CDR3 reads CASSQGIQGWANTGELFF. CDR3 nucleotides: TGTGCCAGCAGCCAAGGGATACAGGGGTGGGCGAACACCGGGGAGCTGTTTTTT.

The chain has TRBV5-1 and TRBJ2-7, with TRBD1 identical over 10 bases. Trimming at V came to 0 bases and at J to 5 bases, leaving 5 bases not matched to a gene. This CDR3 has 15 residues. Germline V gene sequence: CDR1 SGHRS, CDR2 YFSETQ. CDR3 sequence: CASSLEGQGTHEQYF. DNA for the CDR3: TGCGCCAGCAGCTTGGAGGGACAGGGGACCCACGAGCAGTACTTC. Full variable domain (remainder filled in from reference TRBV5-1 and TRBJ2-7): KAGVTQTPRYLIKTRGQQVTLSCSPISGHRSVSWYQQTPGQGLQFLFEYFSETQRNKGNFPGRFSGRQFSNSRSEMNVSTLELGDSALYLCASSLEGQGTHEQYFGPGTRLTVT.

The chain combines TRBV6-6 with TRBJ1-3; D remains unclear. This CDR3 is built from 13 residues. Germline assignment: CDR1 MNHNY and CDR2 SVGAGI (reference sequence). V dropped 5 bases and J dropped 2 bases, with 7 bases sitting between them. The CDR3 DNA sequence: TGTGCCAGCAGTCAGAGCCCTGGAAACACCATATATTTT. As protein: CASSQSPGNTIYF.

The CDR3 nucleotides are TGCAGCGTCGCCGAGACGTCAGGGACTGAAGCTTTCTTT. Translation gives CSVAETSGTEAFF. This chain joins TRBV29-1 and TRBJ1-1, with D perhaps matching TRBD1 (5 bases). Germline values: CDR1 SQVTM, CDR2 ANQGSEA. V was cut by 6 bases and J by 5 bases, with 16 bases left in between. This CDR3 has 13 amino acids.

This clone occurred many times. Here the CDR3 DNA reads TGTGCCAGCAGTCAACTCGGGAAGAACACTGAAGCTTTCTTT. It translates to CASSQLGKNTEAFF. The chain carries TRBV6-5 and TRBJ1-1; no firm D call. Trimming cost V 5 bases and J 1 base, with 11 bases left between them. The CDR3 contains 14 residues. Germline V CDR1 and CDR2: MNHEY, SVGAGI.

This clone was picked up one time. Written as DNA, the CDR3 is TGTGCCTGGACCCCCGGGACAGAGGGTGAAGCTTTCTTT. This encodes CAWTPGTEGEAFF. V usage is TRBV30 and J usage is TRBJ1-1; 7 nucleotides align to TRBD1. In germline, CDR1 is GTSNPN, CDR2 SVGIG (reference sequence). This CDR3 is built from 13 residues. V shed 4 bases, J shed 7 bases, and the junction held 9 bases outside the gene matches.

The chain links TRBV5-1 to TRBJ1-2; no clear D. This CDR3 region has 15 residues. The germline V gene encodes CDR1 SGHRS and CDR2 YFSETQ. Trimming cost V 0 bases and J 5 bases, with 14 bases left between them. Written as DNA, the CDR3 is TGCGCCAGCAGCTTGGCCCACCCTGGAGAATATGGCTACACCTTC. It specifies CASSLAHPGEYGYTF.

This clone was observed a handful of times. The V call is TRBV5-6, the J call TRBJ2-5; the D is unclear. Germline-derived CDR1 and CDR2 are SGHDT and YYEEEE. V shed 1 base and J shed 5 bases, with 6 bases lying between them. This CDR3 contains 12 residues. The CDR3 DNA reads as TGTGCCAGCAGCTTGTACGGGGAGACCCAGTACTTC. Translation: CASSLYGETQYF.

The chain employs TRBV19 and TRBJ2-2, with TRBD1 matching 7 bases. Trimming cost V 1 base and J 7 bases; bases outside gene matches: 6. The CDR3 contains 15 residues. Germline values: CDR1 LNHDA, CDR2 SQIVND (reference sequence). Here the CDR3 DNA reads TGTGCCAGTAGTATAGGCTCCGGACAGGTCGGGGAGCTGTTTTTT. Translating gives CASSIGSGQVGELFF.

This clone was detected only a few times. This chain uses TRBV19 with TRBJ1-1; 9 bases map to TRBD1. With 9 bases clipped from V and 8 bases from J, the junction kept 10 bases outside the gene matches. The CDR3 sequence is 13 residues long. The germline V gene encodes CDR1 LNHDA and CDR2 SQIVND (reference sequence). CDR3 bases: TGTGCCAGCAGGGACAGGGTGGAACAAGAAGCTTTCTTT. The encoded protein is CASRDRVEQEAFF.